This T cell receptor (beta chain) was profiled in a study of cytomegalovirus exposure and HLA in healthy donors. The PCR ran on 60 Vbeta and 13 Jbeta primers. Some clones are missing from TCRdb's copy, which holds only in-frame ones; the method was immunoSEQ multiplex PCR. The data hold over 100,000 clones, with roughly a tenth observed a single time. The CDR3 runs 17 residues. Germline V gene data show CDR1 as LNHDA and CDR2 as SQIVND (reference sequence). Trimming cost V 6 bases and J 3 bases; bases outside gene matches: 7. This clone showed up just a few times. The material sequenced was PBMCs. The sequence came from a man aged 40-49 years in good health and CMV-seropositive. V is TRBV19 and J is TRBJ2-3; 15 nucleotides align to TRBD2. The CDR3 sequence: CASSRTSGRALTDTQYF. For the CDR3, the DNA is TGTGCCAGTAGCCGGACTAGCGGGAGGGCCCTGACAGATACGCAGTATTTT.